This is a list of T cell receptor beta chains from one sample in a study of regulatory T cells in long-lasting Graves disease. TCRdb re-analysed the multiplex PCR reads in MiXCR, keeping a single row per CDR3 protein. The table has about 350,000 distinct CDR3 sequences, around 15% seen once. In addition, the sample was reused for a study of T cells in Graves' hyperthyroidism and ophthalmopathy.

Sequencing was performed on peripheral blood mononuclear cells (PBMCs), taken at new diagnosis, from a patient treated with antithyroid drugs. These receptors were obtained from a woman younger than 35 with Graves disease. CDR3s include the opening cysteine and the closing phenylalanine or tryptophan. The order of the fields is J gene, V gene, clone size, D gene, CDR3 DNA, CDR3 protein. The D gene is left open where the match is weak. Not every row has a clone size; where given, it reads once, few, many or a size class.

J gene: TRBJ2-3
V gene: TRBV20-1
clone size: many
D gene: TRBD2
CDR3 DNA: TGCAGTGCTAGAGATCCAGCGGGGGGGGAGTCAGATACGCAGTATTTT
CDR3 protein: CSARDPAGGESDTQYF

J gene: TRBJ1-2
V gene: TRBV2
clone size: many
D gene: TRBD1
CDR3 DNA: TGTGCCAGCAGTACCTCTGGACAGGGGGCGCATGGCTACACCTTC
CDR3 protein: CASSTSGQGAHGYTF

J gene: TRBJ1-5
V gene: TRBV5-4
clone size: NA
D gene: NA
CDR3 DNA: TGTGCCAGCAGCTTGGGACTGGATAGCAATCAGCCCCAGCATTTT
CDR3 protein: CASSLGLDSNQPQHF

J gene: TRBJ1-1
V gene: TRBV2
clone size: many
D gene: NA
CDR3 DNA: TGTGCCAGCAGTGAAGGTCGTGGGGGACGAGGCACTGAAGCTTTCTTT
CDR3 protein: CASSEGRGGRGTEAFF

J gene: TRBJ2-5
V gene: TRBV5-1
clone size: few
D gene: TRBD2
CDR3 DNA: TGCGCCAGCAGCGTCGGGACTAACCAAGAGACCCAGTACTTC
CDR3 protein: CASSVGTNQETQYF

J gene: TRBJ1-5
V gene: TRBV10-2
clone size: few
D gene: NA
CDR3 DNA: TGCGCCAGCAGTGAGTCGGATAGCAATCAGCCCCAGCATTTT
CDR3 protein: CASSESDSNQPQHF

J gene: TRBJ1-1
V gene: TRBV10-3
clone size: many
D gene: NA
CDR3 DNA: TGTGCCATCAGTGAGGGATCGGGGTCCACTGAAGCTTTCTTT
CDR3 protein: CAISEGSGSTEAFF

J gene: TRBJ1-4
V gene: TRBV15
clone size: NA
D gene: NA
CDR3 DNA: TGTGCCACCAGCAGGCTCGGGGGGTTGGCGGAGACTAATGAAAAACTGTTTTTT
CDR3 protein: CATSRLGGLAETNEKLFF

J gene: TRBJ1-4
V gene: TRBV5-1
clone size: NA
D gene: NA
CDR3 DNA: TGTGCCAGCAGCCAAGATGGCCAAACTAATGCAAAACTGTTTTTT
CDR3 protein: CASSQDGQTNAKLFF

J gene: TRBJ2-5
V gene: TRBV11-3
clone size: many
D gene: NA
CDR3 DNA: TGTGCCAGCAGCTTAGGGGGGGCGCGGGAAGAGACCCAGTACTTC
CDR3 protein: CASSLGGAREETQYF

J gene: TRBJ1-2
V gene: TRBV4-1
clone size: NA
D gene: NA
CDR3 DNA: TGCGTCAGCAGCCAAGATCAGGGGTTCTATGGCTACACCTTC
CDR3 protein: CVSSQDQGFYGYTF

J gene: TRBJ2-3
V gene: TRBV5-1
clone size: many
D gene: NA
CDR3 DNA: TGCGCCAGTGCCCGTCGGGGCGGCGATACGCAGTATTTT
CDR3 protein: CASARRGGDTQYF

J gene: TRBJ2-7
V gene: TRBV10-3
clone size: NA
D gene: NA
CDR3 DNA: TGTGCCATCACCGAGGGAAACTCCTACGAGCAGTACTTC
CDR3 protein: CAITEGNSYEQYF

J gene: TRBJ1-6
V gene: TRBV2
clone size: NA
D gene: TRBD1
CDR3 DNA: TGTGCCAGCCTCCAATGGACAGGCAACTTGGATTCACCCCTCCACTTT
CDR3 protein: CASLQWTGNLDSPLHF

J gene: TRBJ1-3
V gene: TRBV5-1
clone size: many
D gene: NA
CDR3 DNA: TGCGCCAGCAGCTCCGGCCCCACGGGAGACACCATATATTTT
CDR3 protein: CASSSGPTGDTIYF

J gene: TRBJ2-1
V gene: TRBV7-9
clone size: many
D gene: NA
CDR3 DNA: TGTGCCAGCAGCTCAGGAGGGGTTAGAGGCAATGAGCAGTTCTTC
CDR3 protein: CASSSGGVRGNEQFF

J gene: TRBJ1-1
V gene: TRBV28
clone size: NA
D gene: TRBD1
CDR3 DNA: TGTGCCAGCAGTTATTTCAAGGGGGCAGGTGAAGCTTTCTTT
CDR3 protein: CASSYFKGAGEAFF

J gene: TRBJ2-7
V gene: TRBV30
clone size: many
D gene: TRBD1
CDR3 DNA: TGTGCCTGGGCCAGTGGGACAGGGAGCTACTACGAGCAGTACTTC
CDR3 protein: CAWASGTGSYYEQYF

J gene: TRBJ2-7
V gene: TRBV28
clone size: NA
D gene: TRBD1
CDR3 DNA: TGTGCCAGCAGTTTCTACAATGTGACAGGGTCCTACGAGCAGTACTTC
CDR3 protein: CASSFYNVTGSYEQYF

J gene: TRBJ2-7
V gene: TRBV27
clone size: NA
D gene: TRBD2
CDR3 DNA: TGTGCCAGCAGTTTAGCAGCTAGCGGGAGCTCCTACGAGCAGTACTTC
CDR3 protein: CASSLAASGSSYEQYF

J gene: TRBJ1-1
V gene: TRBV6-1
clone size: many
D gene: TRBD1
CDR3 DNA: TGTGCCAGCAGAATTGACAGGGTGAACACTGAAGCTTTCTTT
CDR3 protein: CASRIDRVNTEAFF

J gene: TRBJ1-1
V gene: TRBV2
clone size: few
D gene: NA
CDR3 DNA: TGTGCCAGCAGTGTTGGGCAGCCTCCCCCTGAAGCTTTCTTT
CDR3 protein: CASSVGQPPPEAFF

J gene: TRBJ2-1
V gene: TRBV12-3/TRBV12-4
clone size: many
D gene: NA
CDR3 DNA: TGTGCCAGCAGTTTATATCCCGGCAATGAGCAGTTCTTC
CDR3 protein: CASSLYPGNEQFF

J gene: TRBJ2-7
V gene: TRBV6-1
clone size: many
D gene: TRBD1
CDR3 DNA: TGTGCCACGGGACAGGGATTCCCCCAAGCCTACGAGCAGTACTTC
CDR3 protein: CATGQGFPQAYEQYF

J gene: TRBJ2-7
V gene: TRBV12-3/TRBV12-4
clone size: many
D gene: NA
CDR3 DNA: TGTGCCAGCAGTTTCCAAAACTCCTACGAGCAGTACTTC
CDR3 protein: CASSFQNSYEQYF

J gene: TRBJ2-4
V gene: TRBV20-1
clone size: NA
D gene: NA
CDR3 DNA: TGCAGTGCCCCGAGGGGGGGGGAAAGCAAAAACATTCAGTACTTC
CDR3 protein: CSAPRGGESKNIQYF

J gene: TRBJ1-1
V gene: TRBV3-1
clone size: many
D gene: TRBD1
CDR3 DNA: TGTGCCAGCAGCCTTAGGACAGGGGGGAACACTGAAGCTTTCTTT
CDR3 protein: CASSLRTGGNTEAFF

J gene: TRBJ1-2
V gene: TRBV27
clone size: few
D gene: TRBD1
CDR3 DNA: TGTGCCAGCAAGCTCGGACAGGGCTCTAACTATGGCTACACCTTC
CDR3 protein: CASKLGQGSNYGYTF

J gene: TRBJ1-5
V gene: TRBV28
clone size: once
D gene: TRBD1
CDR3 DNA: TGTGCCAGCTTCTTCCGGGACAGAAATCAGCCCCAGCATTTT
CDR3 protein: CASFFRDRNQPQHF

J gene: TRBJ2-7
V gene: TRBV9
clone size: few
D gene: NA
CDR3 DNA: TGTGCCAGCAGCGTAGACCCTGAGGGTCGCCCCACCACCCAAAACTTC
CDR3 protein: CASSVDPEGRPTTQNF

J gene: TRBJ2-5
V gene: TRBV15
clone size: few
D gene: NA
CDR3 DNA: TGTGCCACCAGCAGGGAAGAGACCCAGTACTTC
CDR3 protein: CATSREETQYF

J gene: TRBJ1-2
V gene: TRBV30
clone size: many
D gene: NA
CDR3 DNA: TGTGCCTGGAGTATAGGCGCTGGGAACTATGGCTACACCTTC
CDR3 protein: CAWSIGAGNYGYTF

J gene: TRBJ1-1
V gene: TRBV20-1
clone size: many
D gene: NA
CDR3 DNA: TGCAGTGCTAGAGCGTCCCTGGGGCAGGGGCGAACCATGAACACTGAAGCTTTCTTT
CDR3 protein: CSARASLGQGRTMNTEAFF

J gene: TRBJ1-2
V gene: TRBV18
clone size: many
D gene: NA
CDR3 DNA: TGTGCCAGCTCACCCCTATCGGGCGATGGCTACACCTTC
CDR3 protein: CASSPLSGDGYTF

J gene: TRBJ1-5
V gene: TRBV28
clone size: many
D gene: TRBD1
CDR3 DNA: TGTGCCAGCAGGGGGGGGCAGGGGGCTTATCAGCCCCAGCATTTT
CDR3 protein: CASRGGQGAYQPQHF

J gene: TRBJ2-7
V gene: TRBV7-9
clone size: NA
D gene: TRBD2
CDR3 DNA: TGTGCCAGCAGTTTGGCGGGAGTAGGAGAGCAGTACTTC
CDR3 protein: CASSLAGVGEQYF

J gene: TRBJ2-2
V gene: TRBV7-2
clone size: NA
D gene: TRBD1
CDR3 DNA: TGTGCCAGCAGCCGGGACAGGGTTAACACCGGGGAGCCGTTTTTT
CDR3 protein: CASSRDRVNTGEPFF

J gene: TRBJ1-1
V gene: TRBV30
clone size: many
D gene: NA
CDR3 DNA: TGTGCCTGGAGTGTAAAAGTCGGGTGGACTGAAGCTTTCTTT
CDR3 protein: CAWSVKVGWTEAFF

J gene: TRBJ2-3
V gene: TRBV28
clone size: many
D gene: TRBD2
CDR3 DNA: TGTGCCAGCAGTCCCTTGGGACTAGGCACAGATACGCAGTATTTT
CDR3 protein: CASSPLGLGTDTQYF

J gene: TRBJ1-2
V gene: TRBV29-1
clone size: NA
D gene: TRBD1
CDR3 DNA: TGCAGCGTTGAAGTCAACAGGGGCGGGTATGGCTACACCTTC
CDR3 protein: CSVEVNRGGYGYTF

J gene: TRBJ1-1
V gene: TRBV28
clone size: many
D gene: NA
CDR3 DNA: TGTGCCAGCAGTGGGGACACCAACACTGAAGCTTTCTTT
CDR3 protein: CASSGDTNTEAFF

J gene: TRBJ2-7
V gene: TRBV20-1
clone size: NA
D gene: NA
CDR3 DNA: TGCAGTGCTAGAACTAGCAGCTCCCCCTACGAGCAGTACTTC
CDR3 protein: CSARTSSSPYEQYF

J gene: TRBJ2-3
V gene: TRBV5-1
clone size: many
D gene: TRBD2
CDR3 DNA: TGTGCCAGCAGCCGGAACGGGCTAGCGGGCGGGGATACGCAGTATTTT
CDR3 protein: CASSRNGLAGGDTQYF

J gene: TRBJ1-1
V gene: TRBV5-5
clone size: many
D gene: TRBD1
CDR3 DNA: TGTGCCAGCAGCTTGGCCGAGACAGGGATCACTGAAGCTTTCTTT
CDR3 protein: CASSLAETGITEAFF

J gene: TRBJ2-5
V gene: TRBV12-3/TRBV12-4
clone size: many
D gene: NA
CDR3 DNA: TGTGCCAGCAGCTTGGGTAGAGTGGAGACCCAGTACTTC
CDR3 protein: CASSLGRVETQYF

J gene: TRBJ2-1
V gene: TRBV20-1
clone size: NA
D gene: NA
CDR3 DNA: TGCAGTGCTAGGCAGGACTCCTACAATGAGCAGTTCTTC
CDR3 protein: CSARQDSYNEQFF

J gene: TRBJ2-6
V gene: TRBV12-3/TRBV12-4
clone size: NA
D gene: NA
CDR3 DNA: TGTGCCAGCAGTAAAGGCCAGGGGAACTCTGGGGCCAACGTCCTGACTTTC
CDR3 protein: CASSKGQGNSGANVLTF

J gene: TRBJ2-7
V gene: TRBV6-1
clone size: many
D gene: TRBD2
CDR3 DNA: TGTGCCAGCAGTCCGCGGGGGTCCGAGCAGTACTTC
CDR3 protein: CASSPRGSEQYF